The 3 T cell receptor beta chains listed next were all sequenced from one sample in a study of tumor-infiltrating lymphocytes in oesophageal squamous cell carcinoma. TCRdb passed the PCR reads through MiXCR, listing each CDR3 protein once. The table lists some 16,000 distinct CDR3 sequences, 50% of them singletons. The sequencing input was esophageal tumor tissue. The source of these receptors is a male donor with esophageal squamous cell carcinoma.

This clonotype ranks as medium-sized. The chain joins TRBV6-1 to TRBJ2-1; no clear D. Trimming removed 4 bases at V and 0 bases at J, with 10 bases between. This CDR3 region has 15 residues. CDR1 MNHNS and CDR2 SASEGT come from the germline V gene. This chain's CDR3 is CASSVDPSSYNEQFF. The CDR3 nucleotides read TGTGCCAGCAGTGTTGACCCGAGCTCCTACAATGAGCAGTTCTTC.

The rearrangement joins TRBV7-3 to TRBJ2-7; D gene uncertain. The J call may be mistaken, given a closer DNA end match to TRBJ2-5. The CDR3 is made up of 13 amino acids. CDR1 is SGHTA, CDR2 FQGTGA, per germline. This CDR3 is CASSFGREETQYF. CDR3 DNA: TGTGCCAGCAGCTTCGGCCGCGAAGAGACCCAGTACTTC.

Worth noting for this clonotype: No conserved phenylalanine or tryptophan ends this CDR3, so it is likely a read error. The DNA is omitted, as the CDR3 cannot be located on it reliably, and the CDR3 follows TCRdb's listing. CDR3 sequence reads: CASRKTSAQETQYFGA. This chain connects TRBV7-4 to TRBJ2-6; the table's D call, TRBD2, was not checked against the DNA. The germline gives CDR1 SGHVT, CDR2 SQSDAQ. The CDR3 spans 16 amino acids, including both terminal residues.